The 2 T cell receptor beta chains listed next were all sequenced from one sample in a study of Graves' ophthalmopathy and Graves' hyperthyroidism. Beta-chain TCR CDR3 regions were amplified from RNA transcripts. Investigators did first-round RT-PCR with HTBI primers, then second-round multiplex PCR. TCRdb re-analysed the multiplex PCR reads in MiXCR, keeping a single row per CDR3 protein. The sample has hundreds of thousands of distinct CDR3 sequences; about 20% are singletons. The specimen sequenced was peripheral blood. Receptors were obtained from a woman between 18 and 29 years old with stable Graves' hyperthyroidism. Some clones in this sample may be carry-over from other donors' samples.

This sequence joins TRBV12-3 or TRBV12-4 and TRBJ1-5; TRBD1 aligns across 9 bases. The junction had 16 bases not matched to a gene; V was cut back by 6 bases and J by 7 bases. The CDR3 runs 17 residues. The DNA for the CDR3 is TGTGCCAGCAGCCTAGGGAAAGGGACAGGGAGGTGGCAGCCCCAGCATTTT. Translation gives CASSLGKGTGRWQPQHF.

This clonotype turned up a few times. The rearrangement uses TRBV7-9 and TRBJ1-1; D is uncertain. This CDR3 comprises 12 residues. With 3 bases removed from V and 11 bases from J, the gap between germline ends came to 13 bases. Germline CDR1 SEHNR, CDR2 FQNEAQ (reference sequence). CDR3 loop: CASSFFGTRAFF. The CDR3 coding sequence is TGTGCCAGCAGCTTTTTCGGAACCCGGGCTTTCTTT.